Given below is one TCR beta chain in context. The data belong to a study of control samples from healthy donors and cancer patients. Clones were read by immunoSEQ multiplex PCR, and TCRdb kept only the in-frame ones, dropping some. The sample consists of under 150,000 clones, more than 70% of them appearing once. The V gene's germline CDR1 is MNHNY and CDR2 SVGAGI (reference sequence). The length of the CDR3 is 13 residues. Trimming stripped 6 bases from V and 3 bases from J, with 11 bases between. The sequencing input was blood. The chain carries TRBV6-6 and TRBJ1-2, with D unclear. The source of this sequence is a man between 60 and 70 years old in good health. The DNA for the CDR3 is TGTGCCAGCAGCGAGGACCGGGACTATGGCTACACCTTC. It encodes CASSEDRDYGYTF.